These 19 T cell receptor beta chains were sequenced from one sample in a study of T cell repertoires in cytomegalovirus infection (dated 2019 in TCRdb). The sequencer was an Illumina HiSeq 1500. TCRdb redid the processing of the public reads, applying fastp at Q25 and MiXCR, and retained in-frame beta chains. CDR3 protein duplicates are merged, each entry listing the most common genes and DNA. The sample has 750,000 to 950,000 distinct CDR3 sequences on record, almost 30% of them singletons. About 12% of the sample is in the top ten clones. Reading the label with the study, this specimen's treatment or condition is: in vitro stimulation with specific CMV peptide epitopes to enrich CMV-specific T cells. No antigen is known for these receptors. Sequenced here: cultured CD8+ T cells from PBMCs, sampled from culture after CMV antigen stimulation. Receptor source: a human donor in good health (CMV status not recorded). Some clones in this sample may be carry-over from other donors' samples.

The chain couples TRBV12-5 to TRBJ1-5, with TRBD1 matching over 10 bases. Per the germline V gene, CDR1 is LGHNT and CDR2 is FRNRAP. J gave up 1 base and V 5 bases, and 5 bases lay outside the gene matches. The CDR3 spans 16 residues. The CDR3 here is CASGLGTGDSNQPQHF. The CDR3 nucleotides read TGTGCTAGTGGTCTGGGGACAGGGGACAGCAATCAGCCCCAGCATTTT.

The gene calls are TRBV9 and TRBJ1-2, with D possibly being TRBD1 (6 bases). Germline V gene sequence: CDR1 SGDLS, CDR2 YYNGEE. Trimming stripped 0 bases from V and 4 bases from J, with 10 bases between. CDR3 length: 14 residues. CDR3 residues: CASSVDLGAYGYTF. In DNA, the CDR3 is TGTGCCAGCAGCGTAGACCTGGGGGCCTATGGCTACACCTTC.

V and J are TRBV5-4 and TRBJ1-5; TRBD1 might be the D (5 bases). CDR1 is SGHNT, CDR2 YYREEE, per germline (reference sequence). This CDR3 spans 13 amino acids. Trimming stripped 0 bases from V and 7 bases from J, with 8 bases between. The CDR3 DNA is TGTGCCAGCAGCTTGGTAGGGGAGCAGCCCCAGCATTTT. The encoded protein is CASSLVGEQPQHF.

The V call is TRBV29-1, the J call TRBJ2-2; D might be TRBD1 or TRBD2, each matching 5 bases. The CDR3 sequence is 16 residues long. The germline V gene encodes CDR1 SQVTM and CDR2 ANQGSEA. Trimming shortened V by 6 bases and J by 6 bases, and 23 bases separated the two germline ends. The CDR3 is CSVVREGRLGSGELFF. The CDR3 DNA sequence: TGCAGCGTCGTCCGAGAGGGGCGGCTGGGGTCCGGGGAGCTGTTTTTT.

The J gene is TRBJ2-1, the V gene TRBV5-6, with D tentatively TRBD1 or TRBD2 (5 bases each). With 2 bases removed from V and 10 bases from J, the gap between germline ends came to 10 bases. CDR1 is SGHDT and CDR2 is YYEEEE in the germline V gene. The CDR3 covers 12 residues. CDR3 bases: TGTGCCAGCAGCTTTGGGACGAGGGAGCAGTTCTTC. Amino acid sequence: CASSFGTREQFF.

CDR3 in amino acids: CASSLVWGTGGDLDKTTEAFF. The CDR3, as DNA: TGTGCCAGCAGCTTAGTTTGGGGGACAGGGGGCGATCTTGATAAGACCACTGAAGCTTTCTTT. The chain carries TRBV7-3 and TRBJ1-1; the match to TRBD1 covers 12 bases. Germline CDR1 and CDR2: SGHTA and FQGTGA. CDR3 length: 21 residues. V was pared by 2 bases and J by 4 bases, with 20 bases of the junction left unmatched.

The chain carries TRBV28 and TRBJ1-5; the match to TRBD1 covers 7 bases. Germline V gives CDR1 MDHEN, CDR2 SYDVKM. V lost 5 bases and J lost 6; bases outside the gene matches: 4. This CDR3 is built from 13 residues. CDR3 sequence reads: CASSLTGIQPQHF. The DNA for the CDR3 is TGTGCCAGCAGTCTGACAGGGATTCAGCCCCAGCATTTT.

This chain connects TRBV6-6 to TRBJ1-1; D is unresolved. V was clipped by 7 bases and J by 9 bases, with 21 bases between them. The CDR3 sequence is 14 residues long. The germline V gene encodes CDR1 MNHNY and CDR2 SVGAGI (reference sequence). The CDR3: CASTLLSPGLKAFF. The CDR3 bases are TGTGCCAGCACCCTACTGAGTCCCGGTCTCAAAGCTTTCTTT.

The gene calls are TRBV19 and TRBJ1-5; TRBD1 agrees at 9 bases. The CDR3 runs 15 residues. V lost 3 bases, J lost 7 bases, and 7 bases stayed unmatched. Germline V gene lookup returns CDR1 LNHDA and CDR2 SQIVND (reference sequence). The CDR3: CASSIVRDREQPQHF. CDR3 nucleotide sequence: TGTGCCAGTAGTATTGTTCGGGACAGGGAGCAGCCCCAGCATTTT.

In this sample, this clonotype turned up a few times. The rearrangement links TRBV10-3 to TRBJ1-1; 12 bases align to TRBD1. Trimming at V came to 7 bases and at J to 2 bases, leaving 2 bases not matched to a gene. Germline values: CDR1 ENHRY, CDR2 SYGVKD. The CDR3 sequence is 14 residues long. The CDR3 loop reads CAIKGQGANTEAFF. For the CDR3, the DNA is TGTGCCATCAAGGGACAGGGGGCCAACACTGAAGCTTTCTTT.

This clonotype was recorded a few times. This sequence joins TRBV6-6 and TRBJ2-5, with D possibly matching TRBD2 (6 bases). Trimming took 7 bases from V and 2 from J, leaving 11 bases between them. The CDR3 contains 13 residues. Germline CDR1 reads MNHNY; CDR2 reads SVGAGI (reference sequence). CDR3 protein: CASTSGPQETQYF. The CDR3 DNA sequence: TGTGCCAGCACCAGCGGGCCTCAAGAGACCCAGTACTTC.

CDR3: CASSQDSSGSQSEAFF. Written as DNA, the CDR3 is TGTGCCAGCAGCCAAGATAGCTCGGGCAGCCAGAGTGAAGCTTTCTTT. The chain links TRBV4-2 to TRBJ1-1; D gene unclear. Germline-derived CDR1 and CDR2 are LGHNA and YNFKEQ. Trimming cost V 0 bases and J 7 bases, with 18 bases left between them. The length of the CDR3 is 16 residues.

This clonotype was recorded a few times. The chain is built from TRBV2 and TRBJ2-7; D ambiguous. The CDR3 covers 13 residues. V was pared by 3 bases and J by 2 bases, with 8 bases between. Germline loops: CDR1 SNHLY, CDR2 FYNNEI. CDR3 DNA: TGTGCCAGCAGTGATGACACACCCTACGAGCAGTACGTC. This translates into CASSDDTPYEQYV.

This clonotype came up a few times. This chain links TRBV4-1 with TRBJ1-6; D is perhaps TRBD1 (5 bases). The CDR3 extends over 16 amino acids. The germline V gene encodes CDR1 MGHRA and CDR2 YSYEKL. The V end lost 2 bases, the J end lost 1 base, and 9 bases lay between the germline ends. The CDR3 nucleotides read TGCGCCAGCAGCCAAATCGGGACGTCCTATAATTCACCCCTCCACTTT. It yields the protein CASSQIGTSYNSPLHF.

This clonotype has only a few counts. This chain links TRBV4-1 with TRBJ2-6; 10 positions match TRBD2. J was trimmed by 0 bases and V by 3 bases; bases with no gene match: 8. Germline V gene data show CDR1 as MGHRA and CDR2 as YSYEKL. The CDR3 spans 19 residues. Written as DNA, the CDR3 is TGCGCCAGCAGCCACCCCGGGACTAGCGAGTTCTCTGGGGCCAACGTCCTGACTTTC. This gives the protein CASSHPGTSEFSGANVLTF.

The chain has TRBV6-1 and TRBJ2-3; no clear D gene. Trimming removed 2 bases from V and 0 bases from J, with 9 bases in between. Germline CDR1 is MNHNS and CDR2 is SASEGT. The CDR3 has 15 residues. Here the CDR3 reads CASSERVASTDTQYF. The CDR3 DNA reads TGTGCCAGCAGTGAACGCGTCGCTAGCACAGATACGCAGTATTTT.

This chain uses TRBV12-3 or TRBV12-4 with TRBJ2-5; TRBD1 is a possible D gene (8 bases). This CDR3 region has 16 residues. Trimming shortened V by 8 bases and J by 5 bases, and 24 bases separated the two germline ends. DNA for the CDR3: TGTGCCAGCGGGCCAGGGGACTACCGGACAGGGGAGACCCAGTACTTC. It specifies CASGPGDYRTGETQYF.

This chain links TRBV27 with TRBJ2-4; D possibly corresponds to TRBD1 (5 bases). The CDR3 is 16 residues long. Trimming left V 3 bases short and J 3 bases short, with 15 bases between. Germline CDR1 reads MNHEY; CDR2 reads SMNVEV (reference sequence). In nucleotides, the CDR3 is TGTGCCAGCAGTTTGGTAGGGGCCAGCATCAAAAACATTCAGTACTTC. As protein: CASSLVGASIKNIQYF.

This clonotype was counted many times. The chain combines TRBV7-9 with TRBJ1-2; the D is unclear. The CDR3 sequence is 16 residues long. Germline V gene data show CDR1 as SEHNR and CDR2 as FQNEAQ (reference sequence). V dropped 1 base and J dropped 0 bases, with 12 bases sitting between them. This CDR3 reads CASSLDTTIANYGYTF. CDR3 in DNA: TGTGCCAGCAGCTTAGATACAACGATTGCTAACTATGGCTACACCTTC.